This T cell receptor beta chain was sequenced for a study of T cell responses to AZD1222 COVID-19 vaccine. Study results and limitations: Sampled repertoires all dated from after the peak T cell response. A rise in Spike-specific TCR breadth and depth followed two AZD1222 doses. Most donors were white British, females outnumbered males, and clonal diversity was possibly underestimated.

Some second doses came at about 4 weeks and others at about 12 weeks; these were pooled. Worth noting for this clone: The target antigen is unknown. One junction end does not reproduce the germline sequence, and a read error may be involved.

The CDR3 runs 15 residues. Germline loops: CDR1 SEHNR, CDR2 FQNEAQ (reference sequence). TCRdb's copy holds only in-frame clones and misses some; the assay was immunoSEQ multiplex PCR. The top ten hold 4.4% of the sample, which has some 100,000 clones, about 87% seen once. The TCR originated in an adult who received the AZD1222 COVID-19 vaccine. This rearrangement joins TRBV7-9 to TRBJ1-2, with a tentative D call TRBD1 (5 bases). This specimen was peripheral blood, taken 28 days after the second AZD1222 dose. In nucleotides, the CDR3 is TGTGCCAGCAGCCTAGCCCAGGGAAGGGGCTATGGCTACACCTTC. Residues: CASSLAQGRGYGYTF.